This T cell receptor beta chain stems from a study of CD8 T cells in Susac syndrome. RNA amounts of roughly 0.45 to 1 ug underwent reverse transcription with random hexamers. TCRdb called the immunoSEQ multiplex PCR reads again in MiXCR, with one record for every CDR3 protein. The table lists 150,000 to 180,000 distinct CDR3 sequences, roughly 95% of them singletons. Trimming took 5 bases from V and 2 from J, leaving 16 bases between them. This CDR3 is 16 amino acids long. The germline CDR1 and CDR2 sequences are SGHVS and FNYEAQ. The sample comprised CD4+ T cells from PBMCs. The rearrangement uses TRBV7-6 and TRBJ2-1; D may be TRBD2 (6 bases). This clonotype was obtained from a human donor with Susac syndrome. The CDR3 DNA follows: TGTGCCAGCAGCCCAGAGTGGCTAGCGACCTACAATGAGCAGTTCTTC. Its protein is CASSPEWLATYNEQFF.